This T cell receptor beta chain came from a study of T-cell memory formation after mild COVID-19. The authors produced TCR alpha and TCR beta cDNA libraries with sample barcodes and UMIs by 5'RACE using constant-segment primers. TCRdb itself ran the 5' RACE reads through MiXCR, one entry per CDR3 protein. The table shows around 340,000 distinct CDR3 sequences, with around 14% occurring only once. General study findings and limits: CD4+ contracting clones were mainly CM and EM; CD8+ ones, EMRA. Clones shrinking from day 15 to 85 showed even CD4/CD8 mixes; later expanders tilted CD4+.

V was clipped by 2 bases and J by 1 base, with 2 bases between them. The CDR3 is 12 residues long. Germline assignment: CDR1 MDHEN and CDR2 SYDVKM. This clonotype was observed a few times. Antigen specificity is unknown. V usage is TRBV28 and J usage is TRBJ1-2; D ambiguous. The source of this sequence is a man younger than 35 who had mild COVID-19 (a few samples of this study predate the infection). Cell type and time point are not known. Material for sequencing was PBMCs or a T cell subset sorted from them (not recorded which). CDR3 in amino acids: CASSLRNYGYTF. As DNA, the CDR3 is TGTGCCAGCAGTTTACGTAACTATGGCTACACCTTC.